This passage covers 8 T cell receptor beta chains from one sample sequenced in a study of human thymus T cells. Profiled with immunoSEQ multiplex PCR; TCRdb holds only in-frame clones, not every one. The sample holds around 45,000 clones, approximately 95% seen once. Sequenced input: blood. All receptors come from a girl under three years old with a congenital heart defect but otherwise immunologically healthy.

The DNA of the CDR3 is TGTGCCAGCAGTGCCCGTGGTGGGGGCGTCTATGGCTACACCTTC. It translates to CASSARGGGVYGYTF. This chain connects TRBV27 to TRBJ1-2, with D possibly being TRBD1 (6 bases). The CDR3 runs 15 residues. CDR1 is MNHEY and CDR2 is SMNVEV in the germline V gene (reference sequence). Trimming cost V 5 bases and J 4 bases, with 17 bases left between them.

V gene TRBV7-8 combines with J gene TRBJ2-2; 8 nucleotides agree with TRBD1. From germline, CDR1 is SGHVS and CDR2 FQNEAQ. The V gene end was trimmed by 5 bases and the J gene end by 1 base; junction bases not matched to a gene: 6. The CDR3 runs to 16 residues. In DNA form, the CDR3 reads TGTGCCAGCAGCCGCCGAGGACAGGGGAACACCGGGGAGCTGTTTTTT. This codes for CASSRRGQGNTGELFF.

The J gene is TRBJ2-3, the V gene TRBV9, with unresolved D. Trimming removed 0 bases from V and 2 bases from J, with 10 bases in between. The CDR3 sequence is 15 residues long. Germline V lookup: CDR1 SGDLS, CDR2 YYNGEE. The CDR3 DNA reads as TGTGCCAGCAGCGTAGTGGGTACCCTCACAGATACGCAGTATTTT. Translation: CASSVVGTLTDTQYF.

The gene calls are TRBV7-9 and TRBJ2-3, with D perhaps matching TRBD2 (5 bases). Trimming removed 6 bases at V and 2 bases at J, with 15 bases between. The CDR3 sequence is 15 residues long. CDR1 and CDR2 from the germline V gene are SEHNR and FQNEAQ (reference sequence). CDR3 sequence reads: CASSFRTDYTDTQYF. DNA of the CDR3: TGTGCCAGCAGTTTCCGGACTGACTACACAGATACGCAGTATTTT.

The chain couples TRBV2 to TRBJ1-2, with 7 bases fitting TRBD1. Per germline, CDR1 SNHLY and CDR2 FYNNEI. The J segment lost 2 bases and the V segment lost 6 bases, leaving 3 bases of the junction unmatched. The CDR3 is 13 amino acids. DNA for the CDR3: TGTGCCAGCAGCTTACAGGGGAACTATGGCTACACCTTC. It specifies CASSLQGNYGYTF.

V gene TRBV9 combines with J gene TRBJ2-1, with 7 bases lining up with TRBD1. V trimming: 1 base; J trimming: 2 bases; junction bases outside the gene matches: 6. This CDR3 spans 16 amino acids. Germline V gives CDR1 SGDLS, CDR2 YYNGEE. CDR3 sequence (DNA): TGTGCCAGCAGCGTACCACAGGGGTCTGCCTACAATGAGCAGTTCTTC. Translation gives CASSVPQGSAYNEQFF.

CDR3 in DNA: TGCGCCAGCAGCCAAGCGGTTGCAGGTCACTACGAGCAGTACTTC. The encoded protein is CASSQAVAGHYEQYF. This chain links TRBV4-1 with TRBJ2-7, with D unresolved. This CDR3 spans 15 amino acids. CDR1 is MGHRA, CDR2 YSYEKL, per germline. Trimming removed 1 base at V and 3 bases at J, with 13 bases between.

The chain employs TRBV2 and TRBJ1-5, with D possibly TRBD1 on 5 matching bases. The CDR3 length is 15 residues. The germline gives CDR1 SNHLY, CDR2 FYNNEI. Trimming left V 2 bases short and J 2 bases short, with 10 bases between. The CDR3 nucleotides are TGTGCCAGCAGTGAATCAGGGTTTCGCAATCAGCCCCAGCATTTT. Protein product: CASSESGFRNQPQHF. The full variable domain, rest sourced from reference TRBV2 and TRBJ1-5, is EPEVTQTPSHQVTQMGQEVILRCVPISNHLYFYWYRQILGQKVEFLVSFYNNEISEKSEIFDDQFSVERPDGSNFTLKIRSTKLEDSAMYFCASSESGFRNQPQHFGDGTRLSIL.